This TCR beta chain is drawn from a study of Ad26.COV2.S vaccination and SARS-CoV-2 variants. Study-level information: Intramuscularly, Ad26.COV2.S was given either once or twice, 56 days apart. General study points: Total T cell responses may have been underestimated by the TCR breadth and depth analyses. Among vaccine recipients, spike-specific TCR breadth exceeded that of placebo recipients.

Notes on this clone: The antigen remains unidentified.

Indicated treatment: some 20 received Ad26.COV2.S at low or high dose, single or two shots; several received placebo; per-sample allocation not given. Sample collection was performed on day 63 after the first vaccine or placebo injection. Assay used: immunoSEQ multiplex PCR; TCRdb lists only in-frame clones, some missing. The sample holds some 340,000 clones; around four fifths are singletons and the top ten take 2.1%. This sequence was found in a person between 18 and 59 years old who received the Ad26.COV2.S COVID-19 vaccine or a placebo. Sequencing was performed on peripheral blood, taken in a trial of Ad26.COV2.S vaccine versus placebo.

The CDR3 DNA is TGTGCCAGCATCCGGCTAGCGGGGGGAACGGTCCACGAGCAGTACTTC. Amino acid sequence: CASIRLAGGTVHEQYF. This rearrangement joins TRBV28 to TRBJ2-7; the match to TRBD2 covers 11 bases. The V gene's germline CDR1 is MDHEN and CDR2 SYDVKM. The ends lost 7 bases at V and 5 bases at J; junction bases unmatched: 13. The CDR3 has 16 residues.